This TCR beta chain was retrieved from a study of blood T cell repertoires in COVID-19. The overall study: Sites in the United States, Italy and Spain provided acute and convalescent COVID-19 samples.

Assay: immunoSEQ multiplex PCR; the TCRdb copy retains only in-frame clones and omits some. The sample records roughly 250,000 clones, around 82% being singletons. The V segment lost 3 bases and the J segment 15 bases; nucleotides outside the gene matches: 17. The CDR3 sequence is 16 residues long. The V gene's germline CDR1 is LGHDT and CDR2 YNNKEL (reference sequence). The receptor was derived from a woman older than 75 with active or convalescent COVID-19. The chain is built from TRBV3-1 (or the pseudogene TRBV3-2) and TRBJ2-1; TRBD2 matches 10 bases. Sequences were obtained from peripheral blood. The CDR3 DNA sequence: TGTGCCAGCAGCCAGTTGACTAGCGGGTCGGGTGGGGGTATGTTCTTC. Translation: CASSQLTSGSGGGMFF.